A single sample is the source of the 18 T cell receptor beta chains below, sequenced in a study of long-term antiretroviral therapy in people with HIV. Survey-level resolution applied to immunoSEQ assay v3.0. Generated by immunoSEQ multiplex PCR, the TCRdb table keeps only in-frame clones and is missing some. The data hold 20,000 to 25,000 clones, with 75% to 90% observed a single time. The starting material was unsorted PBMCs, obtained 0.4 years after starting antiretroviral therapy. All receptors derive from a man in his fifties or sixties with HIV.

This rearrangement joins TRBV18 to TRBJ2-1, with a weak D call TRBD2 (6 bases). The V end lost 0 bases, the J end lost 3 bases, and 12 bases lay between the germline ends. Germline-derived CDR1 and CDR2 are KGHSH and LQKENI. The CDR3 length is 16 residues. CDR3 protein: CASSPPGTSFYNEQFF. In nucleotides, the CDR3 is TGTGCCAGCTCACCACCGGGGACTTCCTTCTACAATGAGCAGTTCTTC.

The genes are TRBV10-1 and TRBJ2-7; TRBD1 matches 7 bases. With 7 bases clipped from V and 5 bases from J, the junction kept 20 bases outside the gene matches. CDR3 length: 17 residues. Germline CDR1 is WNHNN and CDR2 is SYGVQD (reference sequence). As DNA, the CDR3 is TGCGCCAGCACCACGAGAACAGGGGCGCTAGGTCGGGACGAGCAGTACTTC. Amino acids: CASTTRTGALGRDEQYF.

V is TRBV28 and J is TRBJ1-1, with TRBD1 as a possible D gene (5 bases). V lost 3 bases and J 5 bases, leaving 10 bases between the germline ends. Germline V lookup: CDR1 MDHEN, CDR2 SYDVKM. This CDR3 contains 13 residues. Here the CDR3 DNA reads TGTGCCAGCAGTTTCTTGGGGGGGACTGAAGCTTTCTTT. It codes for CASSFLGGTEAFF.

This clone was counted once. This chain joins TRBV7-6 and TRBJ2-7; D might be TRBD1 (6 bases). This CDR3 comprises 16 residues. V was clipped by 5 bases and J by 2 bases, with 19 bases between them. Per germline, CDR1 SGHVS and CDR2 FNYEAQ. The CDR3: CASSPIFEQGTYEQYF. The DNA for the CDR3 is TGTGCCAGCAGCCCCATATTCGAACAGGGCACCTACGAGCAGTACTTC.

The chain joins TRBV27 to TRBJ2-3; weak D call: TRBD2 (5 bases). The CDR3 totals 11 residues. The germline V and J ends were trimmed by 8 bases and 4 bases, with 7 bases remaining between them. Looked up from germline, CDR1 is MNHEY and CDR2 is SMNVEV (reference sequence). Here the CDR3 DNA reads TGTGCCAGCGGACTCTCAGATACGCAGTATTTT. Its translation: CASGLSDTQYF.

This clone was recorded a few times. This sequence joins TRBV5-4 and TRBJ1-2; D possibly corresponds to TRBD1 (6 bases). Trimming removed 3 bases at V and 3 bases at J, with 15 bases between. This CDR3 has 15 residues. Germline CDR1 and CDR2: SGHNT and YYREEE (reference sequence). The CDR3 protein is CASSSPPGEYYGYTF. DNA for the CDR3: TGTGCCAGCAGCTCACCTCCAGGGGAATACTATGGCTACACCTTC.

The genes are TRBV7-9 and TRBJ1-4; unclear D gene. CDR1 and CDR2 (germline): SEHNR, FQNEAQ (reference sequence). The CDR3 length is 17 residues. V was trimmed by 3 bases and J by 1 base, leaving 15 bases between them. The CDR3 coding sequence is TGTGCCAGCAGCTTTGAAAGCCTCATCGGAACTAATGAAAAACTGTTTTTT. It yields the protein CASSFESLIGTNEKLFF.

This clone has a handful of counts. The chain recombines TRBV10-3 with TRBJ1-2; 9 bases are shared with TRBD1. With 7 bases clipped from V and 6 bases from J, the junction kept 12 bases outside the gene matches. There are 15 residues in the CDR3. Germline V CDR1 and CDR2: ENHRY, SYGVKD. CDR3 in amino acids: CAITPFNRGRNGYTF. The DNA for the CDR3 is TGTGCCATCACCCCTTTTAACAGGGGGCGGAATGGCTACACCTTC.

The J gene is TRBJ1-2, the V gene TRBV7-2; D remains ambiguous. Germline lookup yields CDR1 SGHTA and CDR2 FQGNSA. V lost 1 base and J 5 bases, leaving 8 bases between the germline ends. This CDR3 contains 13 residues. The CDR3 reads CASSLGRPYGYTF. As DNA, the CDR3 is TGTGCCAGCAGCTTAGGGCGGCCGTATGGCTACACCTTC.

The CDR3 is CASSSQQGFGNYGYTF. CDR3 DNA: TGTGCCAGCAGCTCACAGCAAGGCTTCGGTAACTATGGCTACACCTTC. The chain has TRBV7-9 and TRBJ1-2; D uncertain. Germline loops: CDR1 SEHNR, CDR2 FQNEAQ (reference sequence). Trimming took 4 bases from V and 1 from J, leaving 16 bases between them. CDR3 length equals 16 residues.

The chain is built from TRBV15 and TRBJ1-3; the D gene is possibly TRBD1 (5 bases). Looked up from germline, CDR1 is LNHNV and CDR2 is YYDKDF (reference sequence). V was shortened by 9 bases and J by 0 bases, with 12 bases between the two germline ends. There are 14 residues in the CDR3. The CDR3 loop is CATRGSNSGNTIYF. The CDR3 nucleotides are TGTGCCACAAGGGGATCGAACTCTGGAAACACCATATATTTT.

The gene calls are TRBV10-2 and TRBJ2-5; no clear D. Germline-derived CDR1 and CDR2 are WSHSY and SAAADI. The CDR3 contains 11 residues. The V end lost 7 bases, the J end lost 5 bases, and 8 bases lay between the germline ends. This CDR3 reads CASMFSETQYF. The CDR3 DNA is TGCGCCAGCATGTTTTCCGAGACCCAGTACTTC.

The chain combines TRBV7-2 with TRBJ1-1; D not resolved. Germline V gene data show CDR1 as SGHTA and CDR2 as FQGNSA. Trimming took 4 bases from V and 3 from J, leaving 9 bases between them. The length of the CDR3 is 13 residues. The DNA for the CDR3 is TGTGCCAGCAGCTCGGGCCAGGACACTGAAGCTTTCTTT. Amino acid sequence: CASSSGQDTEAFF.

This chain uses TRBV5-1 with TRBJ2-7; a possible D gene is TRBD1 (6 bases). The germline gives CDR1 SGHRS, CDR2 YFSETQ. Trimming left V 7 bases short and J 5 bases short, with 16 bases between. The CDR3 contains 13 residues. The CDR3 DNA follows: TGCGCCAGCGGCCGGACAGAAGTAGACGAGCAGTACTTC. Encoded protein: CASGRTEVDEQYF.

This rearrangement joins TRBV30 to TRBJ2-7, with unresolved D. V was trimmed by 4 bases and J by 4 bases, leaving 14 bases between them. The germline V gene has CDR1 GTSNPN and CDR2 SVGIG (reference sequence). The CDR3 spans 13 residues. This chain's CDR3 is CAWKPPVGYEQYF. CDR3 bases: TGTGCCTGGAAACCCCCGGTCGGTTACGAGCAGTACTTC.

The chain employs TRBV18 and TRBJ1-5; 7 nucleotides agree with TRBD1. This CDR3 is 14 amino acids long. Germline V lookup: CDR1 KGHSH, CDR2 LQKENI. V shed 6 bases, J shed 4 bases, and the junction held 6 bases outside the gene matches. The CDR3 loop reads CASSPAQGNQPQHF. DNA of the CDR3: TGTGCCAGCTCTCCCGCACAGGGGAATCAGCCCCAGCATTTT.

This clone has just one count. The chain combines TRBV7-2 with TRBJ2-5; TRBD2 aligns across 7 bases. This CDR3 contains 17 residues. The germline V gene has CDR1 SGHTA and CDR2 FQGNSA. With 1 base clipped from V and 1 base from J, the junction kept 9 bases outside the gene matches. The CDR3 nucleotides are TGTGCCAGCAGCTTAGGATCCGGGGGGAGGGCCCAAGAGACCCAGTACTTC. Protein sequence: CASSLGSGGRAQETQYF.

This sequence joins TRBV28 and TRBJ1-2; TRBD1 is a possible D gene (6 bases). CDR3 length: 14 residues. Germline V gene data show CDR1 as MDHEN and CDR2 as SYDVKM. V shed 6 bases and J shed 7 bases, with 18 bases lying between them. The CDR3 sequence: CASRSKGGYGGYTF. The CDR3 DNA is TGTGCCAGCAGATCGAAAGGGGGTTATGGTGGCTACACCTTC.